These 21 T cell receptor beta chains share one sample of origin, sequenced in a study of beta chain features in type 1 diabetes. The investigators reverse transcribed all of the isolated RNA, so they sequenced expressed TCRB transcripts. The table came from immunoSEQ multiplex PCR; TCRdb's copy has only in-frame clones and leaves some out. The sample consists of about 340,000 clones, approximately 8.2% of them appearing once. Sequences were obtained from central memory CD4+ T cells from blood. These receptors all stem from a woman aged 18-29 years in good health.

This clone has just a few counts. The rearrangement uses TRBV4-3 and TRBJ2-7; 12 nucleotides line up with TRBD2. Looked up from germline, CDR1 is LGHNA and CDR2 is YSLEER. The CDR3 loop spans 15 amino acids. J lost 5 bases, V lost 0 bases, and 2 bases had no gene match. CDR3 amino acids: CASSQEASGRDEQYF. The CDR3 DNA reads as TGCGCCAGCAGCCAAGAAGCTAGCGGGAGGGACGAGCAGTACTTC.

This clone was observed a handful of times. This rearrangement joins TRBV9 to TRBJ1-1; D unclear. Germline V gives CDR1 SGDLS, CDR2 YYNGEE. This CDR3 region has 14 residues. Trimming cost V 4 bases and J 7 bases, with 17 bases left between them. The CDR3 nucleotides read TGTGCCAGCAGCCCCCTAGAGTCCGGGAATGAAGCTTTCTTT. Protein sequence: CASSPLESGNEAFF.

This clone was seen a handful of times. The chain uses TRBV7-8 and TRBJ2-7; D uncertain. Trimming stripped 1 base from V and 3 bases from J, with 10 bases between. Looked up from germline, CDR1 is SGHVS and CDR2 is FQNEAQ. The CDR3 has 14 amino acids. CDR3 protein: CASSLEGQNYEQYF. In DNA form, the CDR3 reads TGTGCCAGCAGCTTAGAAGGGCAAAACTACGAGCAGTACTTC.

This chain uses TRBV2 with TRBJ1-1; D perhaps matches TRBD1 (5 bases). Germline lookup yields CDR1 SNHLY and CDR2 FYNNEI. Trimming took off 7 bases at V and 0 bases at J, with 15 bases between the two ends. The CDR3 extends over 15 amino acids. The CDR3 sequence is CASTERGSMNTEAFF. CDR3 nucleotide sequence: TGTGCCAGCACTGAGCGGGGCAGCATGAACACTGAAGCTTTCTTT. Together with reference TRBV2 and TRBJ1-1, the CDR3 gives the full variable domain: EPEVTQTPSHQVTQMGQEVILRCVPISNHLYFYWYRQILGQKVEFLVSFYNNEISEKSEIFDDQFSVERPDGSNFTLKIRSTKLEDSAMYFCASTERGSMNTEAFFGQGTRLTVV.

The gene calls are TRBV7-8 and TRBJ2-1, with 9 bases lining up with TRBD2. Per germline, CDR1 SGHVS and CDR2 FQNEAQ. The length of the CDR3 is 14 residues. V shed 5 bases, J shed 5 bases, and the junction held 4 bases outside the gene matches. The CDR3 region has the DNA TGTGCCAGCAGCCTGGGACTAGCTAACAATGAGCAGTTCTTC. Its protein product is CASSLGLANNEQFF.

This clone was found a few times. The rearrangement joins TRBV14 to TRBJ2-7; 7 bases line up with TRBD1. V lost 4 bases and J lost 1; bases outside the gene matches: 4. The CDR3 has 14 amino acids. Per the germline V gene, CDR1 is SGHDN and CDR2 is FVKESK. The CDR3 region has the DNA TGTGCCAGCAGCCGCTACAGGGGTTCCTACGAGCAGTACTTC. Protein sequence: CASSRYRGSYEQYF.

This clone has more than one count but fewer than ten. This chain's CDR3 is CASSLSPTGELFF. CDR3 coding DNA: TGTGCCAGCAGCTTATCCCCTACCGGGGAGCTGTTTTTT. The chain joins TRBV7-6 to TRBJ2-2; no definite D call. CDR1 SGHVS and CDR2 FNYEAQ come from the germline V gene. The V gene lost 2 bases and the J gene lost 5 bases, with 6 bases spanning the gap. The CDR3 is 13 residues long.

The chain couples TRBV27 to TRBJ2-1; 8 nucleotides agree with TRBD2. With V trimmed by 6 bases and J by 4 bases, 8 bases remained unmatched. The CDR3 totals 15 residues. Germline-derived CDR1 and CDR2 are MNHEY and SMNVEV (reference sequence). CDR3 nucleotide sequence: TGTGCCAGCAGACCAATAATAGCGGGGTACAATGAGCAGTTCTTC. Translating gives CASRPIIAGYNEQFF.

The CDR3 sequence: CASSKTGEGYEQYF. The CDR3 nucleotides are TGTGCCAGCAGTAAGACAGGGGAGGGCTACGAGCAGTACTTC. The chain couples TRBV4-2 to TRBJ2-7; a weak D match, TRBD1 (8 bases). V lost 6 bases and J lost 3, with 15 bases in between. CDR1 and CDR2 (germline): LGHNA, YNFKEQ. The CDR3 totals 14 residues.

The V call is TRBV7-8, the J call TRBJ2-5; TRBD2 aligns across 12 bases. This CDR3 contains 18 residues. The junction had 11 bases not matched to a gene; V was cut back by 2 bases and J by 4 bases. CDR1 and CDR2 from the germline V gene are SGHVS and FQNEAQ. As DNA, the CDR3 is TGTGCCAGCAGCTTACGTCGTGTGGCTAGCGGGAGGGGAGAGACCCAGTACTTC. It translates to CASSLRRVASGRGETQYF.

This clone was seen many times. V usage is TRBV28 and J usage is TRBJ1-3; no clear D gene. The CDR3 has 12 amino acids. The germline V and J ends were trimmed by 6 bases and 4 bases, with 7 bases remaining between them. CDR1 is MDHEN and CDR2 is SYDVKM in the germline V gene. CDR3 nucleotides: TGTGCCAGCAGCCTACAAGGAAACACCATATATTTT. This sequence encodes CASSLQGNTIYF. The full variable domain, with the rest looked up from reference TRBV28 and TRBJ1-3, is DVKVTQSSRYLVKRTGEKVFLECVQDMDHENMFWYRQDPGLGLRLIYFSYDVKMKEKGDIPEGYSVSREKKERFSLILESASTNQTSMYLCASSLQGNTIYFGEGSWLTVV.

The chain employs TRBV27 and TRBJ2-5; the D gene is possibly TRBD2 (6 bases). The V gene lost 0 bases and the J gene lost 9 bases, with 14 bases spanning the gap. The CDR3 runs to 14 residues. Germline CDR1 MNHEY, CDR2 SMNVEV (reference sequence). CDR3 sequence: CASSLSLNRGAQYF. The CDR3 DNA is TGTGCCAGCAGTTTATCCCTAAATCGCGGGGCCCAGTACTTC.

This clone was detected only a few times. The chain employs TRBV7-2 and TRBJ2-1; D remains unclear. The CDR3 totals 14 residues. CDR1 and CDR2 from the germline V gene are SGHTA and FQGNSA. The V and J ends lost 5 bases and 5 bases respectively, with 13 bases between them. CDR3 DNA sequence: TGTGCCAGCAGCCCCGGGCCCTCAAACAATGAGCAGTTCTTC. As protein: CASSPGPSNNEQFF.

V is TRBV7-2 and J is TRBJ2-6; no firm D call. Germline CDR1 reads SGHTA; CDR2 reads FQGNSA. The length of the CDR3 is 14 residues. V gave up 5 bases and J gave up 0 bases, with 5 bases separating them. CDR3 coding DNA: TGTGCCAGCAGCACTCCCTCTGGGGCCAACGTCCTGACTTTC. Its translation: CASSTPSGANVLTF.

In this sample, this clone turned up many times. This chain connects TRBV5-1 to TRBJ2-1, with TRBD1 matching 7 bases. Germline V lookup: CDR1 SGHRS, CDR2 YFSETQ. The CDR3 extends over 14 amino acids. Germline trimming cut 2 bases from V and 8 bases from J; bases unmatched to any gene: 7. For the CDR3, the DNA is TGCGCCAGCAGCTTCGGGACAGCCGTATATGAGCAGTTCTTC. Amino acid sequence: CASSFGTAVYEQFF.

V and J are TRBV6-1 and TRBJ1-1; D gene uncertain. This CDR3 is 13 amino acids long. Germline CDR1 reads MNHNS; CDR2 reads SASEGT. Trimming pared 8 bases from V and 1 base from J, leaving 11 bases between. In DNA, the CDR3 is TGTGCCAGCCTTGTAACCTGGAACACTGAAGCTTTCTTT. Protein product: CASLVTWNTEAFF.

J is TRBJ1-3 and V is TRBV7-9, with 12 bases matching TRBD1. This CDR3 is built from 15 residues. Looked up from germline, CDR1 is SEHNR and CDR2 is FQNEAQ (reference sequence). The V gene end was trimmed by 3 bases and the J gene end by 6 bases; junction bases not matched to a gene: 3. The CDR3 loop reads CASSLGTGGQNTIYF. CDR3 DNA sequence: TGTGCCAGCAGCTTGGGGACAGGGGGCCAAAACACCATATATTTT.

The sample holds a few counts of this clone. The chain is built from TRBV2 and TRBJ2-1; D ambiguous. Looked up from germline, CDR1 is SNHLY and CDR2 is FYNNEI. The CDR3 is 11 residues long. The V and J ends lost 7 bases and 10 bases respectively, with 11 bases between them. The DNA of the CDR3 is TGTGCCAGCAAGGTCCATGGGGAGCAGTTCTTC. Translating gives CASKVHGEQFF.

This clone has more than one count but fewer than ten. V is TRBV4-3 and J is TRBJ2-7; D is unresolved. Germline CDR1 reads LGHNA; CDR2 reads YSLEER. This CDR3 is 14 amino acids long. Trimming cost V 3 bases and J 0 bases, with 9 bases left between them. The CDR3, as DNA: TGCGCCAGCAGCCAGTCTAGGTACTCCTACGAGCAGTACTTC. This gives the protein CASSQSRYSYEQYF.

The chain recombines TRBV6-1 with TRBJ1-1; TRBD1 is a possible D gene (6 bases). Germline-derived CDR1 and CDR2 are MNHNS and SASEGT. V shed 6 bases and J shed 1 base, with 15 bases lying between them. This CDR3 region has 15 residues. Written as DNA, the CDR3 is TGTGCCAGCAGACCGTTCCAGACAGGGAACACTGAAGCTTTCTTT. It codes for CASRPFQTGNTEAFF.

This clone was counted a few times. The J gene is TRBJ2-5, the V gene TRBV7-2, with 7 bases aligning to TRBD2. Germline loops: CDR1 SGHTA, CDR2 FQGNSA. There are 14 residues in the CDR3. V trimming: 5 bases; J trimming: 4 bases; junction bases outside the gene matches: 7. For the CDR3, the DNA is TGTGCCAGCAGCCGACGGGGGGACTCAGAGACCCAGTACTTC. This encodes CASSRRGDSETQYF.